Following are 16 T cell receptor beta chains from one sample sequenced in a study of shared clonotypes between healthy human individuals. Method: immunoSEQ multiplex PCR; TCRdb's copy keeps in-frame clones and lacks some. The sample shows about 2.3 million clones, roughly 90% of them seen only once. The specimen sequenced was naive CD4+ T cells from PBMCs. Subset: CD45RA+ positively selected. Source of these receptors: a young man in good health. Some clones in this sample may be carry-over from other donors' samples.

CDR3 sequence (DNA): TGTGCCATCAGTGAGTCACGGGGAACGAGCAATCAGCCCCAGCATTTT. It encodes CAISESRGTSNQPQHF. The chain has TRBV10-3 and TRBJ1-5; D unresolved. Trimming left V 0 bases short and J 1 base short, with 10 bases between. Germline-derived CDR1 and CDR2 are ENHRY and SYGVKD. CDR3 length: 16 residues.

This chain connects TRBV6-1 to TRBJ1-2; a weak D match, TRBD1 (6 bases). CDR3 length equals 15 residues. V shed 5 bases and J shed 3 bases, with 16 bases lying between them. Germline CDR1 and CDR2: MNHNS and SASEGT. The CDR3 DNA reads as TGTGCCAGCAGTCTCGGGGGCGGCTCCGACTATGGCTACACCTTC. Amino acids: CASSLGGGSDYGYTF.

The V call is TRBV6-6, the J call TRBJ1-1; D ambiguous. Per germline, CDR1 MNHNY and CDR2 SVGAGI (reference sequence). The CDR3 consists of 14 residues. The V and J ends lost 0 bases and 4 bases respectively, with 9 bases between them. The DNA for the CDR3 is TGTGCCAGCAGTTACTCGGGATCAGTCACTGAAGCTTTCTTT. Translation gives CASSYSGSVTEAFF.

The genes are TRBV5-1 and TRBJ2-2; D unclear. The germline gives CDR1 SGHRS, CDR2 YFSETQ. V lost 0 bases to trimming and J lost 5 bases, with 11 bases between them. CDR3 length equals 15 residues. The CDR3 is CASSLEAGPTGELFF. As DNA, the CDR3 is TGCGCCAGCAGCTTGGAGGCAGGTCCGACCGGGGAGCTGTTTTTT. The whole variable domain, remainder taken from reference TRBV5-1 and TRBJ2-2, is KAGVTQTPRYLIKTRGQQVTLSCSPISGHRSVSWYQQTPGQGLQFLFEYFSETQRNKGNFPGRFSGRQFSNSRSEMNVSTLELGDSALYLCASSLEAGPTGELFFGEGSRLTVL.

The V and J genes are TRBV7-9 and TRBJ1-1; the D is unclear. V was shortened by 1 base and J by 4 bases, with 10 bases between the two germline ends. Per the germline V gene, CDR1 is SEHNR and CDR2 is FQNEAQ (reference sequence). This CDR3 region has 14 residues. CDR3 nucleotide sequence: TGTGCCAGCAGCTTAGAACTATCGGCCACTGAAGCTTTCTTT. Its protein product is CASSLELSATEAFF. Looking up the rest from reference TRBV7-9 and TRBJ1-1 gives the full variable domain: DTGVSQNPRHKITKRGQNVTFRCDPISEHNRLYWYRQTLGQGPEFLTYFQNEAQLEKSRLLSDRFSAERPKGSFSTLEIQRTEQGDSAMYLCASSLELSATEAFFGQGTRLTVV.

The chain uses TRBV7-2 and TRBJ2-7; D may be TRBD1 or TRBD2 (5 bases each). V lost 1 base to trimming and J lost 5 bases, with 15 bases between them. This CDR3 has 15 residues. Germline CDR1 and CDR2: SGHTA and FQGNSA. CDR3 loop: CASSLVWGPRDEQYF. DNA for the CDR3: TGTGCCAGCAGCTTAGTTTGGGGCCCGAGGGACGAGCAGTACTTC.

The chain recombines TRBV10-3 with TRBJ1-4, with 9 bases that match TRBD1. The germline V gene encodes CDR1 ENHRY and CDR2 SYGVKD. This CDR3 contains 16 residues. V was pared by 2 bases and J by 8 bases, with 9 bases of the junction left unmatched. The CDR3 DNA reads as TGTGCCATCAGTGAGGGTAACAGGGGGCCTAGGGAAAAACTGTTTTTT. This encodes CAISEGNRGPREKLFF.

Details on this clone: This same CDR3 is encoded by further DNA sequences in the sample. This chain joins TRBV5-1 and TRBJ2-1, with D possibly TRBD2 on 5 matching bases. Germline V gene data show CDR1 as SGHRS and CDR2 as YFSETQ. Trimming cost V 1 base and J 0 bases, with 8 bases left between them. The CDR3 consists of 15 residues. As DNA, the CDR3 is TGCGCCAGCAGCTTGAGCGGAGGCTCCTACAATGAGCAGTTCTTC. This codes for CASSLSGGSYNEQFF.

The chain employs TRBV6-5 and TRBJ2-2; D remains unclear. The V end was cut by 7 bases, the J end by 6 bases, with 15 bases between. Germline V lookup: CDR1 MNHEY, CDR2 SVGAGI. This CDR3 comprises 14 residues. CDR3 sequence reads: CASKGYYSSGELFF. For the CDR3, the DNA is TGTGCCAGCAAAGGGTATTACAGTTCCGGGGAGCTGTTTTTT.

The chain recombines TRBV10-1 with TRBJ2-5; D may be TRBD1 (5 bases). The CDR3 is made up of 13 amino acids. Trimming stripped 6 bases from V and 1 base from J, with 9 bases between. Germline-derived CDR1 and CDR2 are WNHNN and SYGVQD (reference sequence). The CDR3 loop reads CASSRDIQETQYF. CDR3 DNA: TGCGCCAGCAGCAGGGATATCCAAGAGACCCAGTACTTC.

The rearrangement uses TRBV7-3 and TRBJ1-1, with TRBD1 as a possible D gene (5 bases). Germline assignment: CDR1 SGHTA and CDR2 FQGTGA. The CDR3 sequence is 17 residues long. V lost 3 bases, J lost 3 bases, and 20 bases lay in between. This CDR3 reads CASSLGPLQGPDTEAFF. CDR3 nucleotides: TGTGCCAGCAGCTTGGGACCCCTCCAGGGTCCCGACACTGAAGCTTTCTTT.

In the case of this clone: Other DNA sequences from this sample encode an identical CDR3 as well. The V and J genes are TRBV19 and TRBJ2-7; TRBD1 aligns across 8 bases. The CDR3 has 14 amino acids. Germline values: CDR1 LNHDA, CDR2 SQIVND (reference sequence). V shed 5 bases, J shed 4 bases, and the junction held 7 bases outside the gene matches. The CDR3 nucleotides are TGTGCCAGTAGTCCCCCGGACAGGGTATACGAGCAGTACTTC. Its protein product is CASSPPDRVYEQYF.

The J gene is TRBJ2-7, the V gene TRBV27; a weak D match, TRBD2 (6 bases). The CDR3 extends over 17 amino acids. Germline CDR1 MNHEY, CDR2 SMNVEV (reference sequence). V was shortened by 3 bases and J by 2 bases, with 20 bases between the two germline ends. CDR3 loop: CASSLRGVPDYPYEQYF. In DNA form, the CDR3 reads TGTGCCAGCAGTTTGAGGGGTGTACCGGACTACCCCTACGAGCAGTACTTC.

Turning to this clone: Other DNA sequences in the sample encode the same CDR3. This chain connects TRBV9 to TRBJ2-5, with TRBD2 matching 9 bases. This CDR3 has 14 residues. The germline V gene encodes CDR1 SGDLS and CDR2 YYNGEE. J was trimmed by 5 bases and V by 2 bases; bases with no gene match: 4. The CDR3 coding sequence is TGTGCCAGCAGCGTCGGGACTAGCAGGGAGACCCAGTACTTC. Protein: CASSVGTSRETQYF.

The chain links TRBV5-1 to TRBJ2-3, with TRBD2 as a possible D gene (5 bases). This CDR3 is 16 amino acids long. V dropped 0 bases and J dropped 0 bases, with 11 bases sitting between them. Germline V gene sequence: CDR1 SGHRS, CDR2 YFSETQ. CDR3 residues: CASSLDLTGSTDTQYF. The CDR3 region has the DNA TGCGCCAGCAGCTTGGACCTCACGGGGAGCACAGATACGCAGTATTTT.

A single count supports this clone. This sequence joins TRBV5-1 and TRBJ1-3, with D unclear. The germline V gene encodes CDR1 SGHRS and CDR2 YFSETQ. This CDR3 region has 15 residues. Trimming left V 0 bases short and J 0 bases short, with 7 bases between. In DNA, the CDR3 is TGCGCCAGCAGCTTGGAGGACTACTCTGGAAACACCATATATTTT. Translation gives CASSLEDYSGNTIYF.